These 2 T cell receptor beta chains share one sample of origin, sequenced in a study of shared T cell receptors in the human thymus. Sequenced by immunoSEQ multiplex PCR; TCRdb stores in-frame clones only, minus some. The table has about 610,000 clones, roughly 88% seen once. This sample was shared with a second study, whose subject was human thymus T cells.

Sample: thymocytes. The receptors were gathered from a boy in the first two years of life with a congenital heart defect.

This chain joins TRBV4-1 and TRBJ2-1; maybe TRBD1 (5 bases). The CDR3 contains 15 residues. Germline CDR1 reads MGHRA; CDR2 reads YSYEKL. The V end was cut by 3 bases, the J end by 2 bases, with 11 bases between. The CDR3: CASSQWQGPYNEQFF. For the CDR3, the DNA is TGCGCCAGCAGCCAGTGGCAGGGCCCCTACAATGAGCAGTTCTTC.

The rearrangement uses TRBV20-1 and TRBJ2-5; D possibly corresponds to TRBD2 (6 bases). The CDR3 contains 11 residues. V was cut by 5 bases and J by 11 bases, with 15 bases left in between. Germline V lookup: CDR1 DFQATT, CDR2 SNEGSKA (reference sequence). The CDR3 DNA follows: TGCAGTGCTGGCTTCGGGGAGGAGCAGTACTTC. The encoded protein is CSAGFGEEQYF.